These 14 T cell receptor beta chains came from one sample sequenced in a study of Graves' ophthalmopathy and Graves' hyperthyroidism. The authors amplified TCR beta CDR3 regions from RNA transcripts. The library came from an HTBI-primed first-round RT-PCR and a second-round multiplex PCR. TCRdb reprocessed the multiplex PCR reads via MiXCR and lists one record per CDR3 protein. The sample yields some 380,000 distinct CDR3 sequences, 15% seen once. Sequencing used peripheral blood. Source of these receptors: a woman in her late teens or twenties with stable Graves' hyperthyroidism.

In this sample, this clonotype turned up many times. The rearrangement joins TRBV19 to TRBJ1-2; TRBD1 is a possible D gene (5 bases). Germline lookup yields CDR1 LNHDA and CDR2 SQIVND (reference sequence). Trimming took off 3 bases at V and 7 bases at J, with 6 bases between the two ends. This CDR3 region has 11 residues. This CDR3 is CASSIRAGYTF. In DNA, the CDR3 is TGTGCCAGTAGTATCAGGGCTGGCTACACCTTC.

Details on this clonotype: Being one base from a much bigger clone, this may be a read error. V and J are TRBV28 and TRBJ1-2; maybe TRBD1 (5 bases). The germline V gene has CDR1 MDHEN and CDR2 SYDVKM. This CDR3 spans 13 amino acids. In nucleotides, the CDR3 is TGTGCCAGCAGTAACGAGGGGTTCATTGGCTTCACCTTC. Its translation is CASSNEGFIGFTF.

This sequence joins TRBV3-1 and TRBJ1-1; D is unclear. This CDR3 region has 14 residues. Trimming took 4 bases from V and 0 from J, leaving 9 bases between them. Germline values: CDR1 LGHDT, CDR2 YNNKEL (reference sequence). The CDR3 DNA sequence: TGTGCCAGCAGCCTTCAGATCATGAACACTGAAGCTTTCTTT. Its translation is CASSLQIMNTEAFF.

This clonotype occurred many times. CDR3 bases: TGTGCCATCAGTGCTGGGACTTCCTACGAGCAGTACTTC. It encodes CAISAGTSYEQYF. The chain combines TRBV10-3 with TRBJ2-7; weak D call: TRBD2 (6 bases). CDR1 and CDR2 (germline): ENHRY, SYGVKD. V lost 4 bases and J 1 base, leaving 8 bases between the germline ends. The CDR3 is made up of 13 amino acids.

This clonotype came up many times. The chain links TRBV12-3 or TRBV12-4 to TRBJ2-4, with a tentative D call TRBD2 (6 bases). The germline V and J ends were trimmed by 3 bases and 7 bases, with 13 bases remaining between them. The CDR3 runs 14 residues. The CDR3 protein is CASSFRGEVNIQYF. The CDR3 DNA reads as TGTGCCAGCAGTTTCAGAGGGGAGGTTAACATTCAGTACTTC.

This clonotype was seen at least ten times. The chain combines TRBV12-3 or TRBV12-4 with TRBJ1-2; D is unclear. Trimming shortened V by 2 bases and J by 3 bases, and 13 bases separated the two germline ends. CDR3 length: 15 residues. Here the CDR3 DNA reads TGTGCCAGCAGTTTAACCCCAGCCGGTGACTATGGCTACACCTTC. It encodes CASSLTPAGDYGYTF.

This clonotype has a count of ten or more. This chain uses TRBV6-5 with TRBJ2-7; D not resolved. The germline CDR1 and CDR2 sequences are MNHEY and SVGAGI. The CDR3 spans 15 residues. Between the trimmed V and J ends, which lost 4 bases and 0 bases, there was a span of 13 bases. This CDR3 is CASSSPRSSSYEQYF. The CDR3 coding sequence is TGTGCCAGCAGTTCCCCCCGGAGCAGCTCCTACGAGCAGTACTTC.

The CDR3 DNA is TGTGCCAGTAGTTCTGGACTCTTCTATGGCTACACCTTC. Protein sequence: CASSSGLFYGYTF. The chain joins TRBV19 to TRBJ1-2; D is unclear. This CDR3 spans 13 amino acids. V gave up 5 bases and J gave up 4 bases, with 11 bases separating them. Germline V CDR1 and CDR2: LNHDA, SQIVND (reference sequence).

This clonotype was counted many times. The V gene is TRBV7-2, the J gene TRBJ1-6; D gene uncertain. From germline, CDR1 is SGHTA and CDR2 FQGNSA. CDR3 size: 19 residues. The V gene lost 2 bases and the J gene lost 0 bases, with 17 bases spanning the gap. CDR3 sequence (DNA): TGTGCCAGCAGCTTAACGCGAATGAGAATCCGCTCCTATAATTCACCCCTCCACTTT. This sequence encodes CASSLTRMRIRSYNSPLHF.

This clonotype was found many times. This chain uses TRBV6-2 or TRBV6-3 with TRBJ1-6; 7 nucleotides agree with TRBD1. CDR3 length: 15 amino acids. Germline CDR1 and CDR2: MNHEY and SVGEGT. V dropped 5 bases and J dropped 7; count of bases not matched to a gene: 8. Here the CDR3 reads CASSPGTAKNSPLHF. The DNA of the CDR3 is TGTGCCAGCAGTCCCGGGACAGCAAAAAATTCACCCCTCCACTTT.

As DNA, the CDR3 is TGCGCCAGCAGCCAAATGACCCCGAACAGGGGAGCCCAACCTTATAAAAACTATGGCTACACCTTC. This gives the protein CASSQMTPNRGAQPYKNYGYTF. The V gene is TRBV4-1, the J gene TRBJ1-2, with TRBD1 matching 7 bases. V dropped 2 bases and J dropped 2; count of bases not matched to a gene: 26. The CDR3 consists of 22 residues. From germline, CDR1 is MGHRA and CDR2 YSYEKL.

This clonotype was detected a few times. This chain uses TRBV4-1 with TRBJ1-5, with unresolved D. CDR1 and CDR2 (germline): MGHRA, YSYEKL. Trimming removed 2 bases at V and 5 bases at J, with 25 bases between. This CDR3 contains 19 residues. DNA of the CDR3: TGCGCCAGCAGCCAACTATCCGGCGTTGTTAGCAATGGCGATCAGCCCCAGCATTTT. It translates to CASSQLSGVVSNGDQPQHF.

The chain recombines TRBV12-3 or TRBV12-4 with TRBJ1-2, with 10 bases aligning to TRBD1. The CDR3 totals 11 residues. Trimming removed 6 bases from V and 10 bases from J; junction bases left unmatched: 2. This CDR3 is CASRGQGTYTF. CDR3 nucleotide sequence: TGTGCCAGCAGGGGACAGGGGACCTACACCTTC.

This clonotype showed up many times. This chain joins TRBV4-1 and TRBJ1-3; D is possibly TRBD1 (5 bases). Trimming left V 3 bases short and J 2 bases short, with 14 bases between. The CDR3 has 16 residues. The germline CDR1 and CDR2 sequences are MGHRA and YSYEKL. CDR3 sequence (DNA): TGCGCCAGCAGCCATAACAGGCCGGGGGCTGGAAACACCATATATTTT. It yields the protein CASSHNRPGAGNTIYF.